The 20 T cell receptor beta chains below all came from one sample that was sequenced in a study of metastatic and nonmetastatic thyroid tumors. TCRdb reprocessed the PCR reads using MiXCR. In the table there are roughly 32,000 clones, 7.4% of which are singletons. Thyroid surgery was performed in patients who had received no treatment beforehand. The sample comprised blood. The receptors shown here come from a female donor with papillary thyroid cancer or a benign thyroid nodule (not recorded which). Some clones in this sample may be carry-over from other donors' samples.

This clone has at least ten counts. The gene calls are TRBV7-8 and TRBJ1-6; D remains ambiguous. V lost 5 bases, J lost 10 bases, and 15 bases lay in between. The CDR3 is 14 residues long. CDR1 is SGHVS and CDR2 is FQNEAQ in the germline V gene. Here the CDR3 reads CASSTSRGGSPLHF. The CDR3 DNA reads TGTGCCAGCAGCACCTCGCGGGGTGGCTCACCCCTCCACTTT.

This clone came up many times. The CDR3 loop is CAWSLTQRDTQYF. In DNA, the CDR3 is TGTGCCTGGAGTCTGACCCAGCGCGATACGCAGTATTTT. This chain uses TRBV30 with TRBJ2-3, with no clear D. V shed 2 bases and J shed 6 bases, with 12 bases lying between them. Germline V CDR1 and CDR2: GTSNPN, SVGIG (reference sequence). CDR3 length equals 13 residues.

This clone was recorded many times. This chain uses TRBV30 with TRBJ2-3; the D is unclear. Germline-derived CDR1 and CDR2 are GTSNPN and SVGIG (reference sequence). The CDR3 runs 12 residues. The V end lost 1 base, the J end lost 2 bases, and 4 bases lay between the germline ends. For the CDR3, the DNA is TGTGCCTGGAGTGCCCTCACAGATACGCAGTATTTT. Translation: CAWSALTDTQYF.

Of note for this clone: A single base separates this from a much larger clone, so it may be a read error. This sequence joins TRBV20-1 and TRBJ2-3; D call uncertain. CDR3 length equals 11 residues. Between the trimmed V and J ends, which lost 5 bases and 7 bases, there was a span of 10 bases. Germline V lookup: CDR1 DFQATT, CDR2 SNEGSKA (reference sequence). The CDR3 loop is CSARDTHTQYF. The CDR3 region has the DNA TGCAGTGCTCGCGACACTCATACGCAGTATTTT.

This clone was counted at least ten times. V usage is TRBV6-1 and J usage is TRBJ1-5, with D maybe TRBD1 (6 bases). The V end lost 8 bases, the J end lost 1 base, and 15 bases lay between the germline ends. CDR1 is MNHNS, CDR2 SASEGT, per germline. The CDR3 is made up of 15 amino acids. This CDR3 reads CASGSRGLSNQPQHF. The CDR3 DNA reads TGTGCCAGCGGTAGCAGGGGTTTGAGCAATCAGCCCCAGCATTTT.

This clone showed up just a few times. Different DNA sequences within this sample yield the same CDR3. The rearrangement links TRBV6-2 or TRBV6-3 to TRBJ2-7, with 10 nucleotides matching TRBD2. CDR3 length: 15 amino acids. Germline CDR1 reads MNHEY; CDR2 reads SVGEGT. Germline trimming cut 2 bases from V and 7 bases from J; bases unmatched to any gene: 8. This CDR3 is CASSYGSGGASEQYF. CDR3 sequence (DNA): TGTGCCAGCAGTTACGGAAGCGGGGGGGCTTCAGAGCAGTACTTC.

Many counts were recorded for this clone. The V call is TRBV28, the J call TRBJ2-5, with D hard to call. The germline gives CDR1 MDHEN, CDR2 SYDVKM. Trimming stripped 5 bases from V and 8 bases from J, with 15 bases between. The CDR3 totals 13 residues. CDR3 DNA: TGTGCCAGCAGTCCAAGTCAACACCTTACCCAGTACTTC. Amino acid sequence: CASSPSQHLTQYF.

At least ten counts were recorded for this clone. The rearrangement joins TRBV6-2 or TRBV6-3 to TRBJ2-2; 8 bases are shared with TRBD1. V lost 6 bases and J lost 5; bases outside the gene matches: 5. CDR1 MNHEY and CDR2 SVGEGT come from the germline V gene. The CDR3 spans 14 residues. The CDR3 region has the DNA TGTGCCAGCAGGCCAGGGGGCGGGACCGGGGAGCTGTTTTTT. Amino acid sequence: CASRPGGGTGELFF.

At least ten counts were recorded for this clone. V gene TRBV7-8 combines with J gene TRBJ2-3; 8 positions match TRBD2. The trim removed 4 bases at V and 1 base at J, leaving 7 bases unmatched. Germline CDR1 SGHVS, CDR2 FQNEAQ. This CDR3 is built from 16 residues. In DNA form, the CDR3 reads TGTGCCAGCAGCTCATTAGCGGGGTTACGCACAGATACGCAGTATTTT. Translating it yields CASSSLAGLRTDTQYF.

The sample holds many counts of this clone. The chain links TRBV30 to TRBJ2-1, with 8 positions matching TRBD2. CDR1 and CDR2 from the germline V gene are GTSNPN and SVGIG (reference sequence). Germline trimming cut 3 bases from V and 5 bases from J; bases unmatched to any gene: 6. There are 14 residues in the CDR3. The CDR3 protein is CAWRSGGPHNEQFF. Here the CDR3 DNA reads TGTGCCTGGAGGTCGGGAGGGCCCCACAATGAGCAGTTCTTC.

This clone appeared many times. V gene TRBV5-1 combines with J gene TRBJ1-1; tentative D call: TRBD1 (6 bases). Trimming removed 7 bases from V and 3 bases from J, with 16 bases in between. Germline-derived CDR1 and CDR2 are SGHRS and YFSETQ. CDR3 length: 14 residues. CDR3 in amino acids: CASVRSPGDTEAFF. The CDR3 DNA reads as TGCGCCAGCGTTCGCTCCCCAGGGGACACTGAAGCTTTCTTT.

The V and J genes are TRBV9 and TRBJ2-4; D assignment may be TRBD1 or TRBD2 (5 bases each). This CDR3 comprises 16 residues. V was pared by 5 bases and J by 0 bases, with 15 bases between. Germline values: CDR1 SGDLS, CDR2 YYNGEE. As DNA, the CDR3 is TGTGCCAGCAGTGGGGGACCAGGGTTAGCCAAAAACATTCAGTACTTC. Amino acid sequence: CASSGGPGLAKNIQYF.

This clone was counted ten times or more. Other DNA sequences in this sample translate to the same CDR3. The rearrangement joins TRBV12-3 or TRBV12-4 to TRBJ2-3; 13 nucleotides agree with TRBD2. The CDR3 totals 16 residues. Losses at the gene ends were 5 bases for V and 1 base for J; bases not matched to a gene: 3. Here the CDR3 DNA reads TGTGCCAGCAGTCCGGGACTAGCGGGGCGCACAGATACGCAGTATTTT. Translating it yields CASSPGLAGRTDTQYF.

This clone was counted between two and nine times. A much larger clone sits a single nucleotide away, making a read error possible. The chain recombines TRBV20-1 with TRBJ1-1; no definite D call. There are 11 residues in the CDR3. Germline CDR1 is DFQATT and CDR2 is SNEGSKA (reference sequence). The CDR3 DNA reads TGCAGACCGCCTGCGGGCACTGAAGCTTTCTTT. This sequence encodes CRPPAGTEAFF.

The gene calls are TRBV28 and TRBJ1-2; TRBD1 aligns across 7 bases. V trimming: 7 bases; J trimming: 5 bases; junction bases outside the gene matches: 22. This CDR3 is built from 18 residues. Germline CDR1 is MDHEN and CDR2 is SYDVKM. The CDR3 here is CASTRGGTGAGGSYGYTF. In DNA, the CDR3 is TGTGCCAGCACCCGAGGGGGTACAGGGGCGGGTGGGAGTTATGGCTACACCTTC.

This clone was counted many times. V and J are TRBV10-3 and TRBJ2-4; weak D call: TRBD2 (6 bases). The CDR3 spans 14 residues. V shed 0 bases and J shed 6 bases, with 9 bases lying between them. Per germline, CDR1 ENHRY and CDR2 SYGVKD. The DNA for the CDR3 is TGTGCCATCAGTGAGTCGGAGGGAGGAAACATTCAGTACTTC. Amino acids: CAISESEGGNIQYF.

This clone was seen many times. The same CDR3 can be traced to other DNA sequences in this sample. The chain joins TRBV11-2 to TRBJ2-1; D gene uncertain. The germline V gene encodes CDR1 SGHAT and CDR2 FQNNGV. The CDR3 totals 13 residues. V was cut by 3 bases and J by 9 bases, with 12 bases left in between. The CDR3 region has the DNA TGTGCCAGCAGCTTTACACAACCCGGTGAGCAGTTCTTC. Its protein product is CASSFTQPGEQFF.

This clone has at least ten counts. J is TRBJ1-6 and V is TRBV30, with D possibly matching TRBD1 (6 bases). The CDR3 contains 15 residues. Germline V gene sequence: CDR1 GTSNPN, CDR2 SVGIG (reference sequence). Between the trimmed V and J ends, which lost 0 bases and 13 bases, there was a span of 19 bases. The CDR3 bases are TGTGCCTGGAGTGTACCATTCAGGGGTTTGTCTCCCCTCCACTTT. Translated, it gives CAWSVPFRGLSPLHF.

This clone has a count of ten or more. The chain uses TRBV15 and TRBJ2-2, with 9 bases lining up with TRBD2. This CDR3 spans 15 amino acids. CDR1 is LNHNV, CDR2 YYDKDF, per germline (reference sequence). J was trimmed by 3 bases and V by 6 bases; bases with no gene match: 5. The CDR3 reads CATRSGTSYTGELFF. The CDR3 coding sequence is TGTGCCACCAGGTCCGGGACTAGCTACACCGGGGAGCTGTTTTTT.

This chain uses TRBV6-2 or TRBV6-3 with TRBJ1-5, with D perhaps TRBD1 (6 bases). Germline assignment: CDR1 MNHEY and CDR2 SVGEGT. The V end lost 5 bases, the J end lost 8 bases, and 16 bases lay between the germline ends. The CDR3 runs 14 residues. Here the CDR3 reads CASSPGQWHKPQHF. CDR3 in DNA: TGTGCCAGCAGTCCCGGACAGTGGCATAAGCCCCAGCATTTT.